Each of the 9 T cell receptor beta chains below was sequenced from the same sample in a study of cytomegalovirus exposure and HLA in healthy donors. The PCR employed 60 Vbeta primers together with 13 Jbeta primers. Assay: immunoSEQ multiplex PCR; the TCRdb copy retains only in-frame clones and omits some. The sample consists of 130,000 to 150,000 clones, about 80% of them appearing once. Sequencing was done on a sample of PBMCs. The receptors here all came from a man aged 40-49 years in good health and CMV-seropositive.

The CDR3 DNA is TGTGCCAGCAGGGGACAGAAAAATCAGCCCCAGCATTTT. It is translated as CASRGQKNQPQHF. The gene calls are TRBV6-6 and TRBJ1-5; 7 bases fit TRBD1. The trim removed 6 bases at V and 4 bases at J, leaving 3 bases unmatched. Germline lookup yields CDR1 MNHNY and CDR2 SVGAGI (reference sequence). The CDR3 runs to 13 residues.

The CDR3 sequence is CASSSRLKGGDTQYF. The CDR3 DNA reads TGTGCCAGCAGCTCCCGTTTGAAGGGAGGAGATACGCAGTATTTT. This chain joins TRBV5-4 and TRBJ2-3; TRBD2 might be the D (6 bases). Germline lookup yields CDR1 SGHNT and CDR2 YYREEE (reference sequence). This CDR3 is built from 15 residues. Between the trimmed V and J ends, which lost 3 bases and 5 bases, there was a span of 16 bases.

The table lists this clone with many counts. This sequence joins TRBV5-6 and TRBJ2-7, with 7 positions matching TRBD1. This CDR3 is 15 amino acids long. Trimming cost V 3 bases and J 7 bases; bases outside gene matches: 13. Germline CDR1 reads SGHDT; CDR2 reads YYEEEE. In DNA form, the CDR3 reads TGTGCCAGCAGCTCGCTGACAGGGTTGTCCTGGGAGCAGTACTTC. Translating gives CASSSLTGLSWEQYF.

The J gene is TRBJ2-7, the V gene TRBV10-1; no definite D call. The CDR3 covers 15 residues. V lost 2 bases and J 3 bases, leaving 14 bases between the germline ends. Germline V gene sequence: CDR1 WNHNN, CDR2 SYGVQD (reference sequence). CDR3 region: CASSETTQPIYEQYF. The CDR3 nucleotides are TGCGCCAGCAGTGAGACCACACAACCAATCTACGAGCAGTACTTC.

This chain's CDR3 is CASSPRLAGGEQYF. The CDR3 DNA follows: TGTGCCAGCAGCCCCCGACTAGCGGGAGGGGAGCAGTACTTC. The J gene is TRBJ2-7, the V gene TRBV6-5; 14 bases match TRBD2. The V gene end was trimmed by 6 bases and the J gene end by 7 bases; junction bases not matched to a gene: 5. The CDR3 runs to 14 residues. Per the germline V gene, CDR1 is MNHEY and CDR2 is SVGAGI.

The CDR3 spells CASSPGGSGQETQYF. CDR3 sequence (DNA): TGCGCCAGCAGCCCTGGAGGAAGTGGCCAAGAGACCCAGTACTTC. The chain recombines TRBV5-1 with TRBJ2-5, with a possible D match to TRBD2 (5 bases). The CDR3 loop spans 15 amino acids. V was clipped by 4 bases and J by 1 base, with 14 bases between them. Germline values: CDR1 SGHRS, CDR2 YFSETQ.

This clone was counted only a few times. The V and J genes are TRBV6-5 and TRBJ1-6; D not certain. Between the trimmed V and J ends, which lost 7 bases and 7 bases, there was a span of 14 bases. Germline V gene sequence: CDR1 MNHEY, CDR2 SVGAGI. This CDR3 is 14 amino acids long. CDR3 in amino acids: CASTPDGKNSPLHF. CDR3 bases: TGTGCCAGCACCCCGGACGGGAAAAATTCACCCCTCCACTTT.

The chain joins TRBV6-6 to TRBJ2-2; 13 positions agree with TRBD2. Germline assignment: CDR1 MNHNY and CDR2 SVGAGI (reference sequence). The V segment lost 7 bases and the J segment 7 bases; nucleotides outside the gene matches: 6. CDR3 size: 15 residues. The CDR3 DNA sequence: TGTGCCAGCATCCAGTGGACTAGCGGGGGCGGGGAGCTGTTTTTT. This codes for CASIQWTSGGGELFF.

The chain recombines TRBV10-3 with TRBJ1-2; D perhaps matches TRBD1 (6 bases). The CDR3 covers 14 residues. CDR1 is ENHRY, CDR2 SYGVKD, per germline. The V end lost 3 bases, the J end lost 7 bases, and 15 bases lay between the germline ends. CDR3 in amino acids: CAISEVSRGCGYTF. The CDR3 DNA reads TGTGCCATCAGTGAAGTGTCCAGGGGTTGTGGCTACACCTTC.